These 10 T cell receptor beta chains were sequenced from one sample in a study of cytotoxic CD8 clonotypes in ibrutinib-treated CLL. Clones were sequenced by immunoSEQ multiplex PCR, and TCRdb holds only the in-frame ones, with some missing. Of about 140,000 clones in the sample, 80% were seen once. The source material was PBMCs, sampled after 36 months of ibrutinib treatment. These receptor sequences come from a human donor with chronic lymphocytic leukemia.

CDR3 region: CASSLASDSSGNTIYF. The CDR3 DNA is TGCGCCAGCAGCTTGGCCTCGGACAGCTCTGGAAACACCATATATTTT. The gene calls are TRBV5-1 and TRBJ1-3; D is perhaps TRBD1 (6 bases). CDR1 is SGHRS, CDR2 YFSETQ, per germline. The CDR3 runs 16 residues. V was clipped by 0 bases and J by 0 bases, with 10 bases between them. Complete variable domain (other parts from reference TRBV5-1 and TRBJ1-3): KAGVTQTPRYLIKTRGQQVTLSCSPISGHRSVSWYQQTPGQGLQFLFEYFSETQRNKGNFPGRFSGRQFSNSRSEMNVSTLELGDSALYLCASSLASDSSGNTIYFGEGSWLTVV.

This clone appeared a single time. This chain links TRBV10-3 with TRBJ2-7; possibly TRBD1 for D (6 bases). V lost 5 bases, J lost 2 bases, and 13 bases lay in between. Germline CDR1 ENHRY, CDR2 SYGVKD. The CDR3 contains 14 residues. The DNA for the CDR3 is TGTGCCATCAGTCCGTTTCAGGGGACCTACGAGCAGTACTTC. Its translation: CAISPFQGTYEQYF.

This rearrangement joins TRBV5-1 to TRBJ2-7; D remains ambiguous. The V end was cut by 4 bases, the J end by 1 base, with 12 bases between. The CDR3 runs to 14 residues. Per the germline V gene, CDR1 is SGHRS and CDR2 is YFSETQ. The CDR3 nucleotides read TGCGCCAGCAGCCCCCTCGCCATTTCCTACGAGCAGTACTTC. Translating it yields CASSPLAISYEQYF.

The chain uses TRBV19 and TRBJ2-3; 7 bases line up with TRBD1. V lost 4 bases, J lost 0 bases, and 4 bases stayed unmatched. The CDR3 is 15 amino acids. Germline V gene data show CDR1 as LNHDA and CDR2 as SQIVND (reference sequence). CDR3 DNA: TGTGCCAGTAGTACTTTGGACAGGAGCACAGATACGCAGTATTTT. Translated: CASSTLDRSTDTQYF.

The V gene is TRBV7-9, the J gene TRBJ2-2; a possible D gene is TRBD1 (5 bases). Per the germline V gene, CDR1 is SEHNR and CDR2 is FQNEAQ (reference sequence). The CDR3 runs to 16 residues. V lost 4 bases to trimming and J lost 5 bases, with 17 bases between them. The CDR3 spells CASSSSAGKLTGELFF. As DNA, the CDR3 is TGTGCCAGCAGCTCCTCGGCAGGGAAGTTAACCGGGGAGCTGTTTTTT.

This chain links TRBV18 with TRBJ1-1; unclear D gene. The CDR3 length is 16 residues. The V end lost 3 bases, the J end lost 1 base, and 15 bases lay between the germline ends. Germline V CDR1 and CDR2: KGHSH, LQKENI. CDR3 loop: CASSPQNRPPNTEAFF. CDR3 sequence (DNA): TGTGCCAGCTCACCCCAGAATCGACCGCCGAACACTGAAGCTTTCTTT.

This clone was observed once. The genes are TRBV6-6 and TRBJ1-1; no firm D call. V shed 7 bases and J shed 1 base, with 10 bases lying between them. CDR3 length: 13 residues. CDR1 is MNHNY, CDR2 SVGAGI, per germline (reference sequence). The CDR3 coding sequence is TGTGCCAGCACCGACGGGAGGAACACTGAAGCTTTCTTT. This codes for CASTDGRNTEAFF.

This clone rates as large. This chain links TRBV5-1 with TRBJ1-1; 9 positions match TRBD1. CDR1 is SGHRS, CDR2 YFSETQ, per germline. The CDR3 contains 13 residues. J lost 6 bases, V lost 5 bases, and 5 bases had no gene match. CDR3 in DNA: TGCGCCAGCAGGGACAGGGGTTTCGCTGAAGCTTTCTTT. Its protein product is CASRDRGFAEAFF.

The chain employs TRBV10-1 and TRBJ2-2; 7 nucleotides agree with TRBD1. The CDR3 runs 14 residues. From germline, CDR1 is WNHNN and CDR2 SYGVQD (reference sequence). V lost 9 bases to trimming and J lost 1 base; unmatched junction nucleotides: 5. The CDR3 protein is CASRDSQNTGELFF. The DNA for the CDR3 is TGCGCCAGTCGGGACAGTCAGAACACCGGGGAGCTGTTTTTT.

The V gene is TRBV7-9, the J gene TRBJ2-7; D is unclear. V was cut by 2 bases and J by 3 bases, with 11 bases left in between. Germline lookup yields CDR1 SEHNR and CDR2 FQNEAQ (reference sequence). The CDR3 has 14 residues. In nucleotides, the CDR3 is TGTGCCAGCAGCTTAATGACCAGATACTACGAGCAGTACTTC. This gives the protein CASSLMTRYYEQYF. Full variable domain (remainder filled in from reference TRBV7-9 and TRBJ2-7): DTGVSQNPRHKITKRGQNVTFRCDPISEHNRLYWYRQTLGQGPEFLTYFQNEAQLEKSRLLSDRFSAERPKGSFSTLEIQRTEQGDSAMYLCASSLMTRYYEQYFGPGTRLTVT.